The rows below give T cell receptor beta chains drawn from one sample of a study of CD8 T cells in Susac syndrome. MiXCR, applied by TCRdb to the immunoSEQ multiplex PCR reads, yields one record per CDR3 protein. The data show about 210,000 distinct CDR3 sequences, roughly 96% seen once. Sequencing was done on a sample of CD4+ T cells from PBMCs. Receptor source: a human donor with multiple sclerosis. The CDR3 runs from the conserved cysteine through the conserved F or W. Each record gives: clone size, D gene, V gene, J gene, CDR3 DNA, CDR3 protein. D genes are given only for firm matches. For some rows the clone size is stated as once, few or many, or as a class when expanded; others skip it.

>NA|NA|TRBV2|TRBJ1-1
TGTGCCAGCATCAAAACGGGACAAGGGACCACTGAAGCTTTCTTT
CASIKTGQGTTEAFF
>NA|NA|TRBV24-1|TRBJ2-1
TGTGCCACCAGTGATAGGACAGCCCACGGCGATGAGCAGTTCTTC
CATSDRTAHGDEQFF
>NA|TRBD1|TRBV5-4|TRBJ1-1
TGTGCCAGCAGGGGTGCGACAGGGCCACGGAAGGCTTTCTTT
CASRGATGPRKAFF
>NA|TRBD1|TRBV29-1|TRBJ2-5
TGCAGCGTTCAAGAGACAGGGTTCGCAGAGACCCAGTACTTC
CSVQETGFAETQYF
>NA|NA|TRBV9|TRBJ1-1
TGTGCCAGCAGCGTATCTGTTGGCACTGAAGCTTTCTTT
CASSVSVGTEAFF
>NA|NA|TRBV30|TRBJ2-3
TGTGCCTGGATCCGGGACAGCACAGATACGCAGTATTTT
CAWIRDSTDTQYF
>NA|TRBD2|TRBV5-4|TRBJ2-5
TGTGCCAGCAGCTTCCCTCTAGCGGGGGGCCAAGAGACCCAGTACTTC
CASSFPLAGGQETQYF
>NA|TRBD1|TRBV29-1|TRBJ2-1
TGCAGCGCCGGCATGACAGGGTATGAGCAGTTCTTC
CSAGMTGYEQFF
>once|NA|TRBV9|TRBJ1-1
TGTGCCAGCAGCGTAGGGGTATGGGGGGATCGGAACACTGAAGCTTTCTTT
CASSVGVWGDRNTEAFF
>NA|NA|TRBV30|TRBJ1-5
TGTGCCTGGAGTGTACAGGTTGGCCAGCCCCAGCATTTT
CAWSVQVGQPQHF
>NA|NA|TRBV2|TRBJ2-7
TGTGCCAGCAGGAAGACAGCATCCTACGAGCAGTACTTC
CASRKTASYEQYF
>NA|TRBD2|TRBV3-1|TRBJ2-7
TGTGCCAGCAGCGACGGACTAGCGGGAGCTAACGAGCAGTACTTC
CASSDGLAGANEQYF
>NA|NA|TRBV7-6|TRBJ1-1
TGTGCCAGCAGCTTAGGGACGGCCGGCGAAGCTTTCTTT
CASSLGTAGEAFF
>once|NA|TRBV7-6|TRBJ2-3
TGTGCCAGCAGCCCTCAGCGGCGCACAGATACGCAGTATTTT
CASSPQRRTDTQYF
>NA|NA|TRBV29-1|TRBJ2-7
TGCAGCGTTGAAGACCCGACCAGGGACGAGCAGTACTTC
CSVEDPTRDEQYF
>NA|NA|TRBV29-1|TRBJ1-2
TGCAGCGCTGTCAGAGACCGCGGCTACACCTTC
CSAVRDRGYTF
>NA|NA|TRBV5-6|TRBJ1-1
TGTGCCAGCTGTGCCCAGGGGCGGGACACTGAAGCTTTCTTT
CASCAQGRDTEAFF
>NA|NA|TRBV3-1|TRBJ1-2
TGTGCCAGCAGCCCAACGTTAGCTAACTATGGCTACACCTTC
CASSPTLANYGYTF